This T cell receptor (beta chain) originates from a study of T cells expressing NK-cell markers. TCRdb reprocessed the 5' RACE reads and reports one entry per CDR3 protein, with no DNA. In total, the table holds about 160,000 distinct CDR3 sequences. Germline V gene sequence: CDR1 DFQATT, CDR2 SNEGSKA (reference sequence). The CDR3 consists of 13 residues. The sequencing sample was made of blood T cells: a sorted CD56 or NKG2C T cell subset, CD4+ or CD8+ T cells, or bulk PBMC T cells (not recorded which). The receptor comes from a woman between 18 and 70 years old in good health. The rearrangement uses TRBV20-1 and TRBJ2-7; TCRdb designates TRBD2, a call that cannot be tested without DNA. The CDR3 region is CSARPGLVHEQYF.